Ten or more counts support the clone carrying this T cell receptor beta chain. Molecules of cDNA were individually given unique molecular identifiers that were attached to them. TCRdb reanalysed the 5' RACE reads using MiXCR and keeps one entry per CDR3 protein. The sample includes 26,000 or so distinct CDR3 sequences, 4% to 4.5% of them seen just once. This record comes from a study of early T cells in non-severe SARS-CoV-2 infection. The CDR3 is 14 amino acids. Trimming took 4 bases from V and 5 from J, leaving 14 bases between them. This receptor was identified in an adult who was a healthcare worker with PCR-confirmed SARS-CoV-2 infection or an uninfected control (not recorded which). Sequenced material: whole blood. The chain combines TRBV12-3 or TRBV12-4 with TRBJ2-5; D possibly corresponds to TRBD2 (5 bases). CDR3 DNA sequence: TGTGCCAGCAGTTCCGGACTTCGGAGGGAGACCCAGTACTTC. Its translation is CASSSGLRRETQYF.